This TCR beta chain was sequenced for a study of T cell changes during pregnancy in multiple sclerosis. Data came from immunoSEQ multiplex PCR; TCRdb stores just in-frame clones and leaves some out. The sample yields roughly 34,000 clones, more than 75% seen once. CDR3 length: 12 amino acids. CDR1 is LNHDA and CDR2 is SQIVND in the germline V gene (reference sequence). The gene calls are TRBV19 and TRBJ1-6; D not resolved. The source material was CD4+ T cells from peripheral blood mononuclear cells, sampled in the second trimester of pregnancy. This TCR came from a female donor in good health, enrolled as a control in a pregnancy study. The CDR3 bases are TGTGCTTCGGGGTCCTATAATTCACCCCTCCACTTT. This encodes CASGSYNSPLHF. Full variable domain (outside the CDR3, taken from reference TRBV19 and TRBJ1-6): DGGITQSPKYLFRKEGQNVTLSCEQNLNHDAMYWYRQDPGQGLRLIYYSQIVNDFQKGDIAEGYSVSREKKESFPLTVTSAQKNPTAFYLCASGSYNSPLHFGNGTRLTVT.